The T cell receptor (beta chain) described here comes from a study of blood T cell repertoires in COVID-19. The wider study: T cells, B-cell-depleted T cells, or PBMCs provided the cDNA or gDNA that served as material.

This table comes from immunoSEQ multiplex PCR, and its TCRdb copy is limited to in-frame clones, with some not included. Of approximately 220,000 clones listed, about 80% were seen once; the top ten hold about 4.8%. Enrolled through a virtual design, the participants were between roughly 18 and 100 years of age and came from roughly 22 US areas. Participants reported their clinical history, and cohort assignment relied on those reports. Individuals in the exposed group had encountered a COVID-19 case within 2 weeks preceding study entry. The clonotype was recovered from a woman aged 50 to 60 who had been exposed to COVID-19. Sequencing used PBMCs or T cells enriched from blood (not recorded which).

CDR3 nucleotide sequence: TGTGCCAGCAGTGAATGGGTAGCGGGGGGCCTTGATACGCAGTATTTT. As protein: CASSEWVAGGLDTQYF. The chain joins TRBV25-1 to TRBJ2-3; TRBD2 matches at 10 bases. The V segment lost 1 base and the J segment 6 bases; nucleotides outside the gene matches: 7. This CDR3 is 16 amino acids long. Germline V gene lookup returns CDR1 MGHDK and CDR2 SYGVNS.